The next 20 T cell receptor beta chains were all read from a single sample in a study of T cell changes during pregnancy in multiple sclerosis. Assay used: immunoSEQ multiplex PCR; TCRdb lists only in-frame clones, some missing. This sample has tens of thousands of clones, with 70% to 90% found just once. Sequencing used CD4+ T cells from peripheral blood mononuclear cells, obtained in the first trimester of pregnancy. These receptors were taken from a female donor in good health, enrolled as a control in a pregnancy study.

V usage is TRBV28 and J usage is TRBJ1-1, with D perhaps TRBD1 (6 bases). V was trimmed by 4 bases and J by 1 base, leaving 10 bases between them. The CDR3 totals 14 residues. The germline gives CDR1 MDHEN, CDR2 SYDVKM. The CDR3 sequence is CASSSRDKNTEAFF. CDR3 nucleotides: TGTGCCAGCAGTTCTAGGGACAAGAACACTGAAGCTTTCTTT.

This rearrangement joins TRBV18 to TRBJ1-1; 8 bases align to TRBD1. V trimming: 2 bases; J trimming: 4 bases; junction bases outside the gene matches: 3. From germline, CDR1 is KGHSH and CDR2 LQKENI. The CDR3 is made up of 14 amino acids. CDR3 in DNA: TGTGCCAGCTCACCAGGACAGGGTGGCACTGAAGCTTTCTTT. Its translation: CASSPGQGGTEAFF.

CDR3 in amino acids: CASSQDRGTLDTQYF. CDR3 in DNA: TGCGCCAGCAGCCAAGACCGGGGGACCTTGGATACGCAGTATTTT. The gene calls are TRBV4-1 and TRBJ2-3; D is perhaps TRBD2 (6 bases). The CDR3 is made up of 15 amino acids. Germline lookup yields CDR1 MGHRA and CDR2 YSYEKL. V gave up 0 bases and J gave up 6 bases, with 13 bases separating them.

The chain links TRBV18 to TRBJ1-2, with 9 bases aligning to TRBD1. The CDR3 loop spans 14 amino acids. V lost 4 bases to trimming and J lost 6 bases; unmatched junction nucleotides: 6. Germline values: CDR1 KGHSH, CDR2 LQKENI. The CDR3 region is CASSLTGQGDGYTF. The CDR3 nucleotides are TGTGCCAGCTCACTAACGGGACAGGGCGATGGCTACACCTTC.

The chain has TRBV2 and TRBJ1-5; no clear D. With 0 bases removed from V and 7 bases from J, the gap between germline ends came to 13 bases. Per germline, CDR1 SNHLY and CDR2 FYNNEI. The CDR3 has 15 amino acids. The CDR3 here is CASSEALQVYQPQHF. The CDR3 nucleotides read TGTGCCAGCAGTGAAGCGCTTCAGGTTTACCAGCCCCAGCATTTT.

The genes are TRBV7-9 and TRBJ2-3; possible D gene TRBD2, 5 bases. Trimming left V 4 bases short and J 4 bases short, with 12 bases between. The CDR3 has 14 residues. From germline, CDR1 is SEHNR and CDR2 FQNEAQ (reference sequence). Written as DNA, the CDR3 is TGTGCCAGCAGCTATTCGGGGTTGGCAGATACGCAGTATTTT. Translating gives CASSYSGLADTQYF.

The rearrangement links TRBV11-2 to TRBJ2-1, with D possibly matching TRBD2 (6 bases). The CDR3 is 14 residues long. V was clipped by 0 bases and J by 10 bases, with 13 bases between them. Germline values: CDR1 SGHAT, CDR2 FQNNGV. Here the CDR3 reads CASSLDINRGEQFF. The CDR3 DNA follows: TGTGCCAGCAGCTTAGATATAAACCGGGGGGAGCAGTTCTTC. Complete variable domain (other parts from reference TRBV11-2 and TRBJ2-1): EAGVAQSPRYKIIEKRQSVAFWCNPISGHATLYWYQQILGQGPKLLIQFQNNGVVDDSQLPKDRFSAERLKGVDSTLKIQPAKLEDSAVYLCASSLDINRGEQFFGPGTRLTVL.

V and J are TRBV14 and TRBJ2-5, with 7 bases fitting TRBD2. The CDR3 loop spans 14 amino acids. Germline CDR1 reads SGHDN; CDR2 reads FVKESK. Trimming at V came to 3 bases and at J to 7 bases, leaving 8 bases not matched to a gene. The CDR3 DNA reads TGTGCCAGCAGCCAGGGGGGGAGCGGTTGGACCCAGTACTTC. Its protein is CASSQGGSGWTQYF.

This chain joins TRBV28 and TRBJ2-7, with unresolved D. The CDR3 runs to 13 residues. Germline V lookup: CDR1 MDHEN, CDR2 SYDVKM. Trimming left V 7 bases short and J 3 bases short, with 13 bases between. The CDR3 coding sequence is TGTGCCAGCATTGCGGTTTTGGGCTACGAGCAGTACTTC. This codes for CASIAVLGYEQYF.

The chain employs TRBV29-1 and TRBJ1-1; D gene uncertain. This CDR3 is 13 amino acids long. Germline-derived CDR1 and CDR2 are SQVTM and ANQGSEA. The ends were cut back, 3 bases at V and 0 bases at J, with 8 bases in the middle. The CDR3 spells CSVERVLNTEAFF. CDR3 coding DNA: TGCAGCGTTGAGCGGGTTCTGAACACTGAAGCTTTCTTT.

The chain couples TRBV29-1 to TRBJ1-5; D ambiguous. The CDR3 has 13 residues. Germline CDR1 is SQVTM and CDR2 is ANQGSEA. V was shortened by 4 bases and J by 9 bases, with 16 bases between the two germline ends. The CDR3 protein is CSVVPGWDRPQHF. CDR3 sequence (DNA): TGCAGCGTTGTCCCGGGATGGGATCGGCCCCAGCATTTT.

This chain connects TRBV5-1 to TRBJ2-1; TRBD2 matches at 10 bases. The germline V gene has CDR1 SGHRS and CDR2 YFSETQ. CDR3 size: 15 residues. The trim removed 5 bases at V and 3 bases at J, leaving 5 bases unmatched. In nucleotides, the CDR3 is TGCGCCAGCAGTTCAGGACTAGCGGTCTACAATGAGCAGTTCTTC. It is translated as CASSSGLAVYNEQFF.

The chain employs TRBV21-1 and TRBJ2-1; the D call TRBD2 from the table was never checked on the DNA. TRBV21-1 is a pseudogene locus. This CDR3 has 16 amino acids. The CDR3 DNA follows: TGTGCCAGCAGCACTTTAGCGGGGGCCGCCTACAATGAGCAGTTCTTC. This sequence encodes CASSTLAGAAYNEQFF.

This sequence joins TRBV11-2 and TRBJ2-2; 9 nucleotides agree with TRBD2. Trimming removed 1 base from V and 0 bases from J; junction bases left unmatched: 0. The CDR3 length is 16 residues. Germline V gene sequence: CDR1 SGHAT, CDR2 FQNNGV. CDR3 in amino acids: CASSLGLAANTGELFF. The CDR3 nucleotides read TGTGCCAGCAGCTTAGGACTAGCGGCGAACACCGGGGAGCTGTTTTTT.

This clone was counted a few times. V and J are TRBV15 and TRBJ1-5; possibly TRBD1 for D (5 bases). Germline V CDR1 and CDR2: LNHNV, YYDKDF (reference sequence). With 3 bases removed from V and 3 bases from J, the gap between germline ends came to 15 bases. This CDR3 has 16 amino acids. CDR3: CATSSHRGLHNQPQHF. The CDR3 coding sequence is TGTGCCACCAGCAGCCATAGGGGTCTCCACAATCAGCCCCAGCATTTT.

The CDR3 loop is CASSPTGYEQYF. CDR3 in DNA: TGTGCCAGCAGTCCCACAGGGTACGAGCAGTACTTC. This chain joins TRBV2 and TRBJ2-7, with D perhaps matching TRBD1 (6 bases). The CDR3 has 12 residues. The germline gives CDR1 SNHLY, CDR2 FYNNEI. V lost 5 bases and J lost 4, with 9 bases in between.

V gene TRBV19 combines with J gene TRBJ1-5; possible D gene TRBD1, 6 bases. This CDR3 contains 14 residues. Trimming shortened V by 5 bases and J by 7 bases, and 15 bases separated the two germline ends. The germline V gene encodes CDR1 LNHDA and CDR2 SQIVND (reference sequence). CDR3 loop: CASSVNREGQPQHF. The CDR3 DNA sequence: TGTGCCAGTAGTGTCAACAGGGAAGGACAGCCCCAGCATTTT.

This chain connects TRBV7-9 to TRBJ1-5; maybe TRBD1 (5 bases). V gave up 8 bases and J gave up 0 bases, with 17 bases separating them. The CDR3 sequence is 16 residues long. Germline CDR1 SEHNR, CDR2 FQNEAQ (reference sequence). The CDR3 bases are TGTGCCAGCTCATTAGGGGAGGCGAATAGCAATCAGCCCCAGCATTTT. Amino acids: CASSLGEANSNQPQHF. Filled out from reference TRBV7-9 and TRBJ1-5, the complete variable domain reads DTGVSQNPRHKITKRGQNVTFRCDPISEHNRLYWYRQTLGQGPEFLTYFQNEAQLEKSRLLSDRFSAERPKGSFSTLEIQRTEQGDSAMYLCASSLGEANSNQPQHFGDGTRLSIL.

The chain combines TRBV7-9 with TRBJ2-7, with D unresolved. CDR3 length: 11 residues. Trimming shortened V by 3 bases and J by 3 bases, and 3 bases separated the two germline ends. The germline gives CDR1 SEHNR, CDR2 FQNEAQ (reference sequence). DNA for the CDR3: TGTGCCAGCAGCTTTAACTACGAGCAGTACTTC. It encodes CASSFNYEQYF. The complete variable domain, with remaining parts taken from reference TRBV7-9 and TRBJ2-7, reads DTGVSQNPRHKITKRGQNVTFRCDPISEHNRLYWYRQTLGQGPEFLTYFQNEAQLEKSRLLSDRFSAERPKGSFSTLEIQRTEQGDSAMYLCASSFNYEQYFGPGTRLTVT.

This clone was observed once. This chain uses TRBV6-5 with TRBJ2-5; D is perhaps TRBD1 (5 bases). Germline CDR1 is MNHEY and CDR2 is SVGAGI. The CDR3 loop spans 12 amino acids. Trimming stripped 5 bases from V and 3 bases from J, with 7 bases between. The CDR3 here is CASSRGKETQYF. Written as DNA, the CDR3 is TGTGCCAGCAGTAGGGGTAAAGAGACCCAGTACTTC.